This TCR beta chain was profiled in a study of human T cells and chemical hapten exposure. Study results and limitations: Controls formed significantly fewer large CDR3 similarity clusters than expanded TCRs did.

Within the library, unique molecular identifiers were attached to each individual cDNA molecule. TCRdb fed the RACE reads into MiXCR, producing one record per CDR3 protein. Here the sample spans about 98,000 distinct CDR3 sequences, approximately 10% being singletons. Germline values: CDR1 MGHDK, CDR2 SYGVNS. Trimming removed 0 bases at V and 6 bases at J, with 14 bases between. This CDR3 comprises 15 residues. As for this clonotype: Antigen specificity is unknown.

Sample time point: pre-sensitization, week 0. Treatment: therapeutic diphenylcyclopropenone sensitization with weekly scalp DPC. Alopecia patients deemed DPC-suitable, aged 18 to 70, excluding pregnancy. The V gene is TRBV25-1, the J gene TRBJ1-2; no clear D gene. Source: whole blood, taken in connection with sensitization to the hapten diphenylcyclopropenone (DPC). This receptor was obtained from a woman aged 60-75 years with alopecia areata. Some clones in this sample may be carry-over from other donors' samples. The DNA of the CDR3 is TGTGCCAGCAGTGAATATGCAGGAGGTATCGATGGCTACACCTTC. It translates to CASSEYAGGIDGYTF.